This TCR beta chain was sequenced during a study of blood T cell repertoires in COVID-19 (dated by TCRdb to between 2020 and 2021). Describing the broader study: Collaborator samples came from the United States, Italy and Spain and covered acute and convalescent phases of COVID-19. The prospective study material was composed of cDNA or gDNA derived from T cells, B-cell-depleted T cells, or PBMCs. The dataset comprised deeply sampled blood TCRbeta repertoires from subjects exposed to, actively infected with, or recovered from COVID-19. The repertoires were released in a freely available public database intended as a resource for research on the immune response to SARS-CoV-2. The samples were drawn from two sources: the first 160 participants of the ongoing ImmuneRACE study, and approximately 1,300 subjects contributed by 6 global collaborators. Nearly every sample came with metadata listing a de-identified subject ID, COVID-19 status, age in years and sex. Where available, HLA class I and class II types were obtained from metadata supplied by the sample provider rather than from assay-based typing. Findings and caveats that apply to the study as a whole: Clinical and demographic metadata were provided uncurated, with the amount varying by source and participant.

As to this clone: It has no known antigen specificity. Base qualities are missing; no much larger clone stands one base away. At the DNA level, this CDR3 is encoded by other sequences in the same sample as well.

TCRbeta CDR3 regions were amplified from genomic DNA by means of the immunoSEQ Assay, a bias-controlled multiplex PCR. In the authors' own workflow: Nucleated cell counts per sample were estimated from amplification of reference gene primers within the assay. To quantify the absolute abundance of each unique TCRbeta CDR3 rearrangement, sequence reads were collapsed and filtered. Productive Simpson clonality was computed per sample as the square root of Simpson's diversity index over productive rearrangements. As stored in TCRdb, this immuneACCESS dataset retains in-frame rearrangements with V and J assigned. A fraction of the clones does not appear; measured against another copy, unresolved V genes explain less than half of the discrepancy, and the remainder lacks a known reason. V and J calls and clone size are as listed in that table; D and trimming were resolved from the DNA. The sample yields more than 110,000 clones; 75% to 85% were counted once. Jointly, the top ten make up 2.5% to 3% of the sample.

Its CDR3 holds 15 amino acids, cysteine through phenylalanine. The entry retains the CDR3 DNA only, 45 bases that are in frame from base 1. V ends up 2 bases short and J 2 bases short, with an unmatched junction base count of 4. From the germline V gene, CDR1 is SGHDN and CDR2 is FVKESK. Collaborating institutions collected whole blood in K2EDTA tubes following their own protocols. For TCRbeta analysis, collaborators shipped samples in one of three forms: frozen whole blood, isolated PBMCs, or DNA extracted from either of those sample types. Rearrangement joined TRBV14 to TRBJ2-7; TRBD1 fits 9 bases in the junction. This sequence was found in a man aged 50 to 60 with acute or convalescent COVID-19. Material: peripheral blood. The bases read TGTGCCAGCAGCCAAACGGGACAGGGTACCTACGAGCAGTACTTC. Protein translation: CASSQTGQGTYEQYF. With all but the CDR3 taken from the reference TRBV14 and TRBJ2-7 genes, the full variable domain is: EAGVTQFPSHSVIEKGQTVTLRCDPISGHDNLYWYRRVMGKEIKFLLHFVKESKQDESGMPNNRFLAERTGGTYSTLKVQPAELEDSGVYFCASSQTGQGTYEQYFGPGTRLTVT.